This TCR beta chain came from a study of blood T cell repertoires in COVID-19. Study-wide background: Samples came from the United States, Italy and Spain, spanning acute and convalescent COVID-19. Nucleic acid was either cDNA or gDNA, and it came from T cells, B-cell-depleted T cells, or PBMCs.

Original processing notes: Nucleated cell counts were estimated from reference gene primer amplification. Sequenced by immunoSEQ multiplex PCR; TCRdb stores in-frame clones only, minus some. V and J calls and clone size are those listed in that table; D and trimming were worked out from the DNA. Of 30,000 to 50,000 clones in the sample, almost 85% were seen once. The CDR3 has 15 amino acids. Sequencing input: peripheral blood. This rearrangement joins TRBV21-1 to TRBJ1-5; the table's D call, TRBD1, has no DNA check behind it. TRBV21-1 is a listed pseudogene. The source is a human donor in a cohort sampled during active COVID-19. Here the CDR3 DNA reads TGTGCCAGCAGCAAAGACAGTATCAGCAATCAGCCCCAGCATTTT. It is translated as CASSKDSISNQPQHF.